A single sample gave rise to the 12 T cell receptor beta chains below, sequenced in a study of blood T cell repertoires in COVID-19. Libraries were prepared by immunoSEQ multiplex PCR; TCRdb keeps only in-frame clonotypes and omits some of them. The sample holds 230,000 or so clones, roughly 82% seen once. The sequenced sample was peripheral blood. These receptors all stem from a woman between 40 and 55 years old who had recovered from COVID-19.

The CDR3 region has the DNA TGTGCCAGCAGTGTGGGACAGGGAGTTGGCTACACCTTC. Its translation is CASSVGQGVGYTF. The V gene is TRBV6-4, the J gene TRBJ1-2; 9 positions agree with TRBD1. The CDR3 length is 13 residues. Unmatched junction bases numbered 4, after V lost 4 bases and J lost 7 bases. CDR1 is MRHNA, CDR2 SNTAGT, per germline.

The gene calls are TRBV10-2 and TRBJ2-3; 8 positions agree with TRBD2. Trimming removed 6 bases from V and 2 bases from J; junction bases left unmatched: 10. The germline CDR1 and CDR2 sequences are WSHSY and SAAADI. The CDR3 runs 16 residues. This CDR3 is CASSPQGSGATDTQYF. Written as DNA, the CDR3 is TGCGCCAGCAGCCCCCAGGGTAGCGGGGCCACAGATACGCAGTATTTT.

This chain joins TRBV3-1 (or the pseudogene TRBV3-2) and TRBJ1-2; 9 bases map to TRBD1. Germline CDR1 reads LGHDT; CDR2 reads YNNKEL (reference sequence). J lost 4 bases, V lost 2 bases, and 5 bases had no gene match. The CDR3 extends over 15 amino acids. CDR3 protein: CASSQMDRGGYGYTF. CDR3 sequence (DNA): TGTGCCAGCAGCCAAATGGACAGGGGAGGCTATGGCTACACCTTC.

The rearrangement uses TRBV2 and TRBJ1-3, with a possible D match to TRBD1 (5 bases). With 7 bases removed from V and 0 bases from J, the gap between germline ends came to 13 bases. Per the germline V gene, CDR1 is SNHLY and CDR2 is FYNNEI. The CDR3 totals 15 residues. CDR3 sequence (DNA): TGTGCCAGCATCTCAAGGACAAGCTCTGGAAACACCATATATTTT. Its protein product is CASISRTSSGNTIYF.

J is TRBJ2-1 and V is TRBV5-4, with D possibly matching TRBD1 (5 bases). V lost 2 bases to trimming and J lost 7 bases, with 7 bases between them. Germline CDR1 and CDR2: SGHNT and YYREEE (reference sequence). The CDR3 runs 12 residues. This chain's CDR3 is CASSFDRNEQFF. The DNA of the CDR3 is TGTGCCAGCAGCTTCGACAGAAATGAGCAGTTCTTC.

V and J are TRBV25-1 and TRBJ2-7; 9 bases map to TRBD1. In germline, CDR1 is MGHDK, CDR2 SYGVNS. This CDR3 has 12 residues. J lost 8 bases, V lost 6 bases, and 5 bases had no gene match. The CDR3 region has the DNA TGTGCCAGCAGCAACAGGGGGCTTAAGCAGTACTTC. This gives the protein CASSNRGLKQYF.

This clone was seen a handful of times. The chain has TRBV7-9 and TRBJ1-5; D is undetermined. Germline CDR1 reads SEHNR; CDR2 reads FQNEAQ (reference sequence). V shed 5 bases and J shed 2 bases, with 13 bases lying between them. The CDR3 spans 15 residues. CDR3: CASSPEGRGNQPQHF. The DNA for the CDR3 is TGTGCCAGCAGCCCCGAGGGCAGAGGCAATCAGCCCCAGCATTTT.

The rearrangement links TRBV6-6 to TRBJ2-1; 7 nucleotides agree with TRBD1. The V gene's germline CDR1 is MNHNY and CDR2 SVGAGI (reference sequence). The ends lost 8 bases at V and 10 bases at J; junction bases unmatched: 8. The CDR3 has 12 amino acids. For the CDR3, the DNA is TGTGCCAGCTGCAAGGGGGCCAGGGAGCAGTTCTTC. It is translated as CASCKGAREQFF.

The genes are TRBV5-4 and TRBJ1-1; D not certain. Trimming left V 4 bases short and J 7 bases short, with 17 bases between. The CDR3 extends over 14 amino acids. The germline CDR1 and CDR2 sequences are SGHNT and YYREEE (reference sequence). The CDR3 sequence: CASSKSFRTDEAFF. DNA of the CDR3: TGTGCCAGCAGCAAATCATTCCGAACAGATGAAGCTTTCTTT.

V and J are TRBV7-9 and TRBJ1-2; 7 positions match TRBD1. Losses at the gene ends were 1 base for V and 7 bases for J; bases not matched to a gene: 6. Germline V gene data show CDR1 as SEHNR and CDR2 as FQNEAQ (reference sequence). The CDR3 runs to 14 residues. In DNA, the CDR3 is TGTGCCAGCAGCTTAGAGGGGGCGCCGAGTGGCTACACCTTC. As protein: CASSLEGAPSGYTF.

J is TRBJ1-6 and V is TRBV19, with TRBD1 matching 7 bases. The ends lost 6 bases at V and 7 bases at J; junction bases unmatched: 6. CDR3 length equals 14 residues. The germline CDR1 and CDR2 sequences are LNHDA and SQIVND (reference sequence). The CDR3 DNA is TGTGCCAGTAGCGGGGACAGTCGAAATTCACCCCTCCACTTT. Residues: CASSGDSRNSPLHF.

Notes on this clone: The sample holds other DNA sequences that translate to the same CDR3. The chain combines TRBV27 with TRBJ1-1; D gene ambiguous. V was clipped by 3 bases and J by 1 base, with 6 bases between them. The CDR3 loop spans 13 amino acids. Germline assignment: CDR1 MNHEY and CDR2 SMNVEV (reference sequence). CDR3 nucleotide sequence: TGTGCCAGCAGTTTTCCGGGGAACACTGAAGCTTTCTTT. This encodes CASSFPGNTEAFF.